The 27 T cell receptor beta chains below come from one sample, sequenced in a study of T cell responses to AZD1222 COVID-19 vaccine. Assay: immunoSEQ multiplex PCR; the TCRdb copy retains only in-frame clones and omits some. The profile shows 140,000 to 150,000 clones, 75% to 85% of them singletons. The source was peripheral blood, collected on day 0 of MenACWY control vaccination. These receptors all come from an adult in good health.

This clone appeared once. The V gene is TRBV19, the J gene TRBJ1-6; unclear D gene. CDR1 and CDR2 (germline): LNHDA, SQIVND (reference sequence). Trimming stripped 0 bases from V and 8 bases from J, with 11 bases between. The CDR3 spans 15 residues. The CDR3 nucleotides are TGTGCCAGTAGTATAGATTTACGGGGAGATTCACCCCTCCACTTT. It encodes CASSIDLRGDSPLHF.

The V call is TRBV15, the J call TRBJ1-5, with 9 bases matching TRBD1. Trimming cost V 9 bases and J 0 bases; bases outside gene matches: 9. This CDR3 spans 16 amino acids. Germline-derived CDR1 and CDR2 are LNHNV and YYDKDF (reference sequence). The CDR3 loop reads CATNHRQGDSNQPQHF. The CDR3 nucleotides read TGTGCCACAAACCATAGACAGGGGGATAGCAATCAGCCCCAGCATTTT.

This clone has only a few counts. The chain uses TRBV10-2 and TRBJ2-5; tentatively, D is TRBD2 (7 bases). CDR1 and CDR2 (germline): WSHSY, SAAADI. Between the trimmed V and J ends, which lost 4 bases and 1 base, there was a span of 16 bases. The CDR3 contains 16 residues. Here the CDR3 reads CASSGLGRGAQETQYF. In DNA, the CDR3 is TGCGCCAGCAGTGGCCTCGGTCGGGGGGCCCAAGAGACCCAGTACTTC.

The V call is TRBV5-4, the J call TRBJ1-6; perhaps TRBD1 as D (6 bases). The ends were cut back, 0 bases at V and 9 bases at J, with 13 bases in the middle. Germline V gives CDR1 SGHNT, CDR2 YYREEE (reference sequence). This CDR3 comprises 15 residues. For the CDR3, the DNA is TGTGCCAGCAGCTTGGACAGGGTTGGAAGTTCACCCCTCCACTTT. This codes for CASSLDRVGSSPLHF.

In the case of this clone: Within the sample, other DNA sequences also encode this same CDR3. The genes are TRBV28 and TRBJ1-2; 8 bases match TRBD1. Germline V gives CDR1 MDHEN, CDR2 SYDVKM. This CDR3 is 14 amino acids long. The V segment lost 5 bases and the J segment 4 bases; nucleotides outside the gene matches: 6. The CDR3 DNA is TGTGCCAGCAGTCCATCCGACAGGGGCTATGGCTACACCTTC. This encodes CASSPSDRGYGYTF.

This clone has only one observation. As DNA, the CDR3 is TGCAGCGTTGAGGTCGGGGCCCAAGAGACCCAGTACTTC. This sequence encodes CSVEVGAQETQYF. The J gene is TRBJ2-5, the V gene TRBV29-1; D is tentatively TRBD1 or TRBD2 (5 bases each). CDR1 is SQVTM and CDR2 is ANQGSEA in the germline V gene. The CDR3 contains 13 residues. V was trimmed by 3 bases and J by 1 base, leaving 9 bases between them.

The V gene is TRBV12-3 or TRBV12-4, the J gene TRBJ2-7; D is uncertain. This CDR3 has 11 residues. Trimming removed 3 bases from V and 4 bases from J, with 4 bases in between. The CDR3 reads CASSFGYEQYF. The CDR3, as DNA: TGTGCCAGCAGTTTTGGGTACGAGCAGTACTTC.

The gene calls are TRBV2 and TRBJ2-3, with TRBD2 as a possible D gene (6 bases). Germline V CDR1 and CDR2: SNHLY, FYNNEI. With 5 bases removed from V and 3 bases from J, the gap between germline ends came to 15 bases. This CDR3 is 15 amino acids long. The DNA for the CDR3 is TGTGCCAGCAGTATAAATGGGCGGGGAACAGATACGCAGTATTTT. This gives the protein CASSINGRGTDTQYF.

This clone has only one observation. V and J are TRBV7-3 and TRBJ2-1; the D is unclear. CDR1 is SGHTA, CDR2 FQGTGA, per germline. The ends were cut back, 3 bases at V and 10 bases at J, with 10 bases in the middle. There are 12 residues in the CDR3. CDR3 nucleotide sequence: TGTGCCAGCAGCTTTGGATCTGAAGAGCAGTTCTTC. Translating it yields CASSFGSEEQFF.

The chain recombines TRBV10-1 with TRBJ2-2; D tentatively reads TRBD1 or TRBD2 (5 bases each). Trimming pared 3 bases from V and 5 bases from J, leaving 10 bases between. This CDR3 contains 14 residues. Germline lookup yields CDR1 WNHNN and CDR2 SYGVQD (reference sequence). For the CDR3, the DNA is TGCGCCAGCAGTGATGGTGGGGGAACCGGGGAGCTGTTTTTT. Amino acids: CASSDGGGTGELFF.

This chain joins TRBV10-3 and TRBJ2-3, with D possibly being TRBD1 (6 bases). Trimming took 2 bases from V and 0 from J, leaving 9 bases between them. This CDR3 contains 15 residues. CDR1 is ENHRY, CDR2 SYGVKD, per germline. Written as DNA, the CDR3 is TGTGCCATCAGTGAGAGGACAGCTAGCACAGATACGCAGTATTTT. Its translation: CAISERTASTDTQYF.

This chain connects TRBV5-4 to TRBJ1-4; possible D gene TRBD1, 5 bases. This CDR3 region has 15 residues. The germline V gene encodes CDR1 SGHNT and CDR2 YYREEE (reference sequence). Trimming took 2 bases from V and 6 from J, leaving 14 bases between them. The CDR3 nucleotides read TGTGCCAGCAGCTTTGGTGAGGGGCGAGATGAAAAACTGTTTTTT. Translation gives CASSFGEGRDEKLFF.

CDR3 amino acids: CASRRLAANTGELFF. CDR3 in DNA: TGTGCCAGTAGACGCCTAGCGGCGAACACCGGGGAGCTGTTTTTT. The chain combines TRBV19 with TRBJ2-2; 7 bases are shared with TRBD2. CDR3 length: 15 residues. Trimming at V came to 6 bases and at J to 0 bases, leaving 4 bases not matched to a gene. Germline V gene data show CDR1 as LNHDA and CDR2 as SQIVND (reference sequence).

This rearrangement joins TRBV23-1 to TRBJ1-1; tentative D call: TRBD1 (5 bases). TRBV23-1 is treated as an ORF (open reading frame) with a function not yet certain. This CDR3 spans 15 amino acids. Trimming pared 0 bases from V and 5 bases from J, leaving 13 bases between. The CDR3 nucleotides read TGCGCCAGCAGTCAATCGGGGGGATTCGAAACTGAAGCTTTCTTT. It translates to CASSQSGGFETEAFF.

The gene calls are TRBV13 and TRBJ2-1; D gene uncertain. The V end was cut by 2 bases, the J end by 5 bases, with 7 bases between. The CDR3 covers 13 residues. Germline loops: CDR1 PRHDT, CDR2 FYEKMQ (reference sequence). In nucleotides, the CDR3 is TGTGCCAGCAGCTTATACTACCACAATGAGCAGTTCTTC. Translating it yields CASSLYYHNEQFF.

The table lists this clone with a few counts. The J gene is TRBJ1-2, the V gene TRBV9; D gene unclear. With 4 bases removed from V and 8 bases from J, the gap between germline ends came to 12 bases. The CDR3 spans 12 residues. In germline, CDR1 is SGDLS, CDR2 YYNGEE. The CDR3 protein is CASSLDRGGYTF. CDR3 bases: TGTGCCAGCAGCCTCGATCGAGGAGGCTACACCTTC.

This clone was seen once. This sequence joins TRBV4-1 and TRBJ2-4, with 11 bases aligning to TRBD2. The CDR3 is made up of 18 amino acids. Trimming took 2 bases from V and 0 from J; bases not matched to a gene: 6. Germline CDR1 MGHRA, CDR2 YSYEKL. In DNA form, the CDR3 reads TGCGCCAGCAGCCAACCGACTAGCGGGGCGGTAGCCAAAAACATTCAGTACTTC. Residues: CASSQPTSGAVAKNIQYF.

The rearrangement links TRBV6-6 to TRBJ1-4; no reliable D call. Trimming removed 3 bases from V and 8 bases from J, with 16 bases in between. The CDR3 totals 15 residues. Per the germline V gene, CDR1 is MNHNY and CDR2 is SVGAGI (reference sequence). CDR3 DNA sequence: TGTGCCAGCAGTTATGTGGGGAAAATTTTGGAAAAACTGTTTTTT. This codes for CASSYVGKILEKLFF.

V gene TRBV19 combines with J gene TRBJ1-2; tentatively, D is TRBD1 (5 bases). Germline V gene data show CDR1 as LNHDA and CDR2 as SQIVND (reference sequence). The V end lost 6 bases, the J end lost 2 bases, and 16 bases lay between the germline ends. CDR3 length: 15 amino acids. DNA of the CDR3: TGTGCCAGTAGAACCCCGGGACGGGAGAACTATGGCTACACCTTC. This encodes CASRTPGRENYGYTF.

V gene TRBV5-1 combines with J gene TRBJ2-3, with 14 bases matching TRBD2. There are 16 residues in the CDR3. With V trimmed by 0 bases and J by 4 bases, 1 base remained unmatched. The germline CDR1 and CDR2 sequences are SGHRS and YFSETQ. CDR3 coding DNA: TGCGCCAGCAGCTTGGTGACTAGCGGGGGGGCAGATACGCAGTATTTT. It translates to CASSLVTSGGADTQYF.

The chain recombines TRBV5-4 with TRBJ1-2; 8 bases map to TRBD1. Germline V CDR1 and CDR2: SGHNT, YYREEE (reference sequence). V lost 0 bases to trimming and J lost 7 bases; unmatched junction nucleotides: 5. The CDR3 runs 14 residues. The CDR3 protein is CASSLEQGVGGYTF. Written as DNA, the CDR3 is TGTGCCAGCAGCTTGGAACAGGGGGTTGGTGGCTACACCTTC.

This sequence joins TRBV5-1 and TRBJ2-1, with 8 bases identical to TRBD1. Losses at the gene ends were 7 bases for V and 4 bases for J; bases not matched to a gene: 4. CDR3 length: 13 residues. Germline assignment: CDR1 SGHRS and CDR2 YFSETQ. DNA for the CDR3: TGCGCCAGCCGGACAGGGCATTACAATGAGCAGTTCTTC. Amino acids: CASRTGHYNEQFF.

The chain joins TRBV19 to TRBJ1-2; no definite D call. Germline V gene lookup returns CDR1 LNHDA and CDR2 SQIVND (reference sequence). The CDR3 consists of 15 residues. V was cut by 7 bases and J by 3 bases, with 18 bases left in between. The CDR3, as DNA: TGTGCCAGTACCCCGACCTGGGTGCAGGACTATGGCTACACCTTC. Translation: CASTPTWVQDYGYTF.

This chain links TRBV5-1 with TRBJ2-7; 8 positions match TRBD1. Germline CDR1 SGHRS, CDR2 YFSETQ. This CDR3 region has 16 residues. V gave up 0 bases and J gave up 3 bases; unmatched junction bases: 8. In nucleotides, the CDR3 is TGCGCCAGCAGCTTGGTACTCCGGACAGGGAACTACGAGCAGTACTTC. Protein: CASSLVLRTGNYEQYF.

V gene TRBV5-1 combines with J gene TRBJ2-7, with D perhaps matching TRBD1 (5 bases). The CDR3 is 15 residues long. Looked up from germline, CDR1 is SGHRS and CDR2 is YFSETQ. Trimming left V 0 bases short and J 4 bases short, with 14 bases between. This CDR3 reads CASSLGQYPLYEQYF. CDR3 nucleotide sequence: TGCGCCAGCAGCTTGGGACAGTACCCCTTGTACGAGCAGTACTTC.

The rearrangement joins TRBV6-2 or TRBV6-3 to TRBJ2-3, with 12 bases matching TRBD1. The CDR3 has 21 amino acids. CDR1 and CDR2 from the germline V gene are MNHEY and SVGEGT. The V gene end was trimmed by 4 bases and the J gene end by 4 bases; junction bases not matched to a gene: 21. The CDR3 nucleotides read TGTGCCAGCAGTTCGGGCATACCAGACCGGGACAGGGGGCGATTCGCAGATACGCAGTATTTT. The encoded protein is CASSSGIPDRDRGRFADTQYF.

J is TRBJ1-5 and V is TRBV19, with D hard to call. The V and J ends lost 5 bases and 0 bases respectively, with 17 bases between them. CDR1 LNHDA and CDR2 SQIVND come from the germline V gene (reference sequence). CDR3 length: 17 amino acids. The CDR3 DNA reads TGTGCCAGTAGTCCACCTATCGGACTGAATAGCAATCAGCCCCAGCATTTT. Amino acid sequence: CASSPPIGLNSNQPQHF.